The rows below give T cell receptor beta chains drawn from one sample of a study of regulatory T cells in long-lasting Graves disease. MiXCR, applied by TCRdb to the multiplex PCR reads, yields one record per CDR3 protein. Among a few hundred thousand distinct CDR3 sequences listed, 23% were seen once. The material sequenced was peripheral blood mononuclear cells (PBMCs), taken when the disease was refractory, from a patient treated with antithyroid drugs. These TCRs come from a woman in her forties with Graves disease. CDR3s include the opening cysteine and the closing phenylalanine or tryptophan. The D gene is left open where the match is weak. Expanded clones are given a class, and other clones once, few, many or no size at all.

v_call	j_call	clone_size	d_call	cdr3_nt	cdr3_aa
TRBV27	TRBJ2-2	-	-	TGTGCCAGCAGTTTATCAGTGGGGGTAACCGGGGAGCTGTTTTTT	CASSLSVGVTGELFF
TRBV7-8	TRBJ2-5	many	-	TGTGCCAGCAGCCGAAGGTACCAAGAGACCCAGTACTTC	CASSRRYQETQYF
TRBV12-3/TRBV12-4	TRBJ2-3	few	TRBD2	TGTGCCAGCAGCATACTAGCGGTCGGGAGGGATACGCAGTATTTT	CASSILAVGRDTQYF
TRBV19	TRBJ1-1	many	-	TGTGCCAGCAGTACTCGTAACACTGAAGCTTTCTTT	CASSTRNTEAFF
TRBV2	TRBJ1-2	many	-	TGTGCCAGCAGTGTCATGAAACAGAACTATGGCTACACCTTC	CASSVMKQNYGYTF
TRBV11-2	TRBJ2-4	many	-	TGTGCCAGCAGCTTAGATTCCCCACTACACCCGAAGGGCAAAAACATTCAGTACTTC	CASSLDSPLHPKGKNIQYF
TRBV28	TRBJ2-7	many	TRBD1	TGTGCCAGCAGTCTTACCCTGGGACAGGGGCGCTACGAGCAGTACTTC	CASSLTLGQGRYEQYF
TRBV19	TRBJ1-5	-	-	TGTGCCAGTAGAAGACGGGAGAATCAGCCCCAGCATTTT	CASRRRENQPQHF
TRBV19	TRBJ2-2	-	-	TGTGCCAGTAGGACTTACACCGGGGAGCTGTTTTTT	CASRTYTGELFF
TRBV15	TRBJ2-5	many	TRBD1	TGTGCCACCAGCAGAGAGACAGGGGGTGCTTGGGAGACCCAGTACTTC	CATSRETGGAWETQYF
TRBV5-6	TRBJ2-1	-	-	TGTGCCAGCAGCGCCCATATGTCTAGCGACAATGAGCAGTTCTTC	CASSAHMSSDNEQFF
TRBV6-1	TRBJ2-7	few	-	TGTGCCAGCAAAGAAGGGGGAGGGAACTCCTACGAGCAGTACTTC	CASKEGGGNSYEQYF
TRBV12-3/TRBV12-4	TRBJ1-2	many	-	TGTGCCAGCAGTGTGGAGTACTCCTATGGCTACACCTTC	CASSVEYSYGYTF
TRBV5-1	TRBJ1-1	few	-	TGCGCCAGCAGCACTGGACTGTGGAACACTGAAGCTTTCTTT	CASSTGLWNTEAFF
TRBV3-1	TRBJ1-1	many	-	TGTGCCAGCAGCCAAGATCGGGGAGGAGCTTTCTTT	CASSQDRGGAFF
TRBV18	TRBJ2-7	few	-	TGTGCCAGCTCACCACCGGGGGGATTCGAGCAGTACTTC	CASSPPGGFEQYF
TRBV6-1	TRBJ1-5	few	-	TGTGCCAGCAGCCCAGACCGCGGTGGGCCCCAGCATTTT	CASSPDRGGPQHF
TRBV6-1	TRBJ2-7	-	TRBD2	TGTGCCAGCAGGACCTTAGCGGGAAACTACGAGCAGTACTTC	CASRTLAGNYEQYF
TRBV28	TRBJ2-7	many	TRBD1	TGTGCCAGCAGTTACAGGGGGTACGAGCAGTACTTC	CASSYRGYEQYF
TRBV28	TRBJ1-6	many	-	TGTGCCACTTCTCAGGGCCTTAATTCACCCCTCCACTTT	CATSQGLNSPLHF
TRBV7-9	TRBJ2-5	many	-	TGTGCCAGCAGCTTAGCGGGACAAGGAGAGACCCAGTACTTC	CASSLAGQGETQYF
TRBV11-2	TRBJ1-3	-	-	TGTGCCGGCAGCCCCCCGGGACGTATCTCTGGAAACACCATATATTTT	CAGSPPGRISGNTIYF
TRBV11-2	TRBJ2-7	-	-	TGTGCCAGCAGCTCCCACGCGCTGAGGATCTACGAGCAGTACTTC	CASSSHALRIYEQYF
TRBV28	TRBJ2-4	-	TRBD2	TGTGCCAGCAGTTTATTCGGGCTAGCGGGGACACTAGCCAAAAACATTCAGTACTTC	CASSLFGLAGTLAKNIQYF
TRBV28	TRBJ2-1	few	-	TGTGCCAGCAGTTTACGTATGGTGATGAGCGGGAATGAGCAGTTCTTC	CASSLRMVMSGNEQFF
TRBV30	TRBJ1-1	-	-	TGTGCCTGGAGAAACTACGGGACCCGACCTGAAGCTTTCTTT	CAWRNYGTRPEAFF
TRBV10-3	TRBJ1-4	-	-	TGTGCCATCAGTGAGTCCCAGATGGGCCAGAGGGGAAAACTGTTTTTT	CAISESQMGQRGKLFF